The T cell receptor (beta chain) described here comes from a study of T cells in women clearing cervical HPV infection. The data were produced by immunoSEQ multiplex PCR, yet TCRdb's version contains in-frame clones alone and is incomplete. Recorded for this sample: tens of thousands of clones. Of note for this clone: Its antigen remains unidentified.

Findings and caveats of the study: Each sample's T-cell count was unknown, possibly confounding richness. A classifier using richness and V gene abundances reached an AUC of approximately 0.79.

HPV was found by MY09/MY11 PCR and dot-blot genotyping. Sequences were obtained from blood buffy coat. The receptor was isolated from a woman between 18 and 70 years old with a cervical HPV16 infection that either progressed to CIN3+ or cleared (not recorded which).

The CDR3 reads CASSQEGRLARRNEQFF. The part of the CDR3 DNA that was read is TGTGCCAGCAGCCAAGAAGGGCGACTAGCGAGGAGGAATGAG. The chain joins TRBV14 to TRBJ2-1; TRBD2 aligns across 8 bases. The observed sequence ends 3 residues before the CDR3 terminus, with the missing tail filled in from the germline J gene. The ends lost 0 bases at V and 7 bases at J; junction bases unmatched: 11. Germline values: CDR1 SGHDN, CDR2 FVKESK. This CDR3 spans 17 amino acids.